This paragraph reports one T cell receptor (beta chain). This clone showed up just once. Its antigen is unknown. No quality values exist for individual bases; no much larger clone is one base distant. The immunoSEQ Assay, a bias-controlled multiplex PCR, was used to amplify TCRbeta CDR3 regions from genomic DNA. The paper's data handling went like this. The number of nucleated cells in each sample was estimated by amplification of reference gene primers within the assay. To quantify the absolute abundance of each unique TCRbeta CDR3 rearrangement, sequence reads were collapsed and filtered. For each sample, productive Simpson clonality was calculated by taking the square root of Simpson's diversity index across productive rearrangements. The source is immuneACCESS, and TCRdb retained only in-frame sequences with V and J called. Part of the clones is not carried over; for the studies checked, unresolved V genes explain less than half of this, and the remainder is unexplained. V and J calls and clone size follow that table, whereas D and trimming were derived from the DNA. The sample data list under 150,000 clones, and about four fifths of these were observed just once. Around 5.4% of the sample rests with the top ten.

This record belongs to a study of blood T cell repertoires in COVID-19 (dated by TCRdb to about 2020). General notes on the study: Samples covering the acute and convalescent phases of COVID-19 were provided by collaborators in the United States, Italy and Spain. The material from the prospective study consisted of cDNA or gDNA derived from T cells, B-cell-depleted T cells, or PBMCs. Subjects who had been exposed to COVID-19, were actively infected with it, or had recovered from it provided the deeply sampled blood TCRbeta repertoires that made up the dataset. The repertoires were released in a freely available public database intended as a resource for research on the immune response to SARS-CoV-2. The samples were drawn from two sources: the first 160 participants of the ongoing ImmuneRACE study, and fewer than 1,500 subjects contributed by 6 global collaborators. Nearly every sample came with metadata listing a de-identified subject ID, COVID-19 status, age in years and sex. HLA class I and class II types, where available, came from metadata supplied by the sample provider rather than from assay-based typing.

The full study reports these points: The amount of clinical and demographic metadata varied by source and participant and was provided uncurated.

In the prospective study, participants were 18 to 89 years old, resided in under 30 geographic areas of the United States, and were enrolled through a virtual design. In the prospective study, cohorts were assigned on the basis of participant-reported clinical history obtained from a screening survey and a study questionnaire. Exposed participants had been in contact, within 2 weeks of entering the study, with a person who had a PCR-confirmed or clinician-diagnosed case of COVID-19. Mobile phlebotomists in the prospective study collected whole blood, serum and a nasopharyngeal or oropharyngeal swab from every participant. Additional blood draws and questionnaires over a roughly two-month period could optionally be provided by prospective study participants. Before DNA extraction, prospective study blood samples were shipped either frozen or at room temperature. This TCR derives from a woman aged 45-59 years who had been exposed to COVID-19. The material sequenced was PBMCs or T cells enriched from blood (not recorded which).

The nucleotides read TGTGCCAGCAGCTCCCAACCTAGGACTAGCGGGAAAGCCTACGAGCAGTACTTC. This translates into CASSSQPRTSGKAYEQYF. The chain uses TRBV7-2 and TRBJ2-7, with 12 bases aligning to TRBD2. The cysteine opens and the phenylalanine closes a CDR3 of 18 amino acids. This entry keeps only the CDR3 DNA: 54 bases, framed from base 1. V and J are trimmed by 4 bases and 2 bases, and the gene matches miss 12 bases of the junction. CDR1 SGHTA and CDR2 FQGNSA were looked up in the germline V gene. With the portions outside the CDR3 filled from the reference TRBV7-2 and TRBJ2-7 genes, the complete variable region becomes GAGVSQSPSNKVTEKGKDVELRCDPISGHTALYWYRQSLGQGLEFLIYFQGNSAPDKSGLPSDRFSAERTGGSVSTLTIQRTQQEDSAVYLCASSSQPRTSGKAYEQYFGPGTRLTVT.